A selection of T cell receptor beta chains follows, all from one sample in a study of blood T cells in healthy people across ages. One entry per CDR3 protein, called by TCRdb with MiXCR from the 5' RACE reads. The sample yields around 970,000 distinct CDR3 sequences, roughly half seen once. The sequencing sample was made of blood. The source of these receptors is a woman in her sixties or seventies in good health. Each CDR3 is given with its conserved first and last residue. The D gene is left open where the match is weak. Not every row has a clone size; where given, it reads once, few, many or a size class.

abundance,v_gene,j_gene,d_gene,len,CDR3nt,CDR3aa
once,TRBV12-3/TRBV12-4,TRBJ2-5,TRBD2,15,TGTGCCAGCACCCTAGGGACTAGCGGGAGAGGGACCCAGTACTTC,CASTLGTSGRGTQYF
.,TRBV15,TRBJ2-4,TRBD1,18,TGTGCCACCAGCAGAGACCTTGGACAGGGGCTTGTTGGCGACATTCAGTACTTC,CATSRDLGQGLVGDIQYF
.,TRBV28,TRBJ1-5,.,13,TGTGCCAGCAGTTTCCTCACAGCTGAGCCCCAGCATTTT,CASSFLTAEPQHF
.,TRBV6-1,TRBJ2-1,TRBD2,17,TGTGCCAGCAACCCTGGGGACGGGAGGCACTCCTACAATGAGCAGTTCTTC,CASNPGDGRHSYNEQFF
.,TRBV4-1,TRBJ2-7,.,17,TGCGCCAGCAGCCAATTCGGCACTCGAGGATCCTTAGGTTCCAAGTACTTC,CASSQFGTRGSLGSKYF
.,TRBV19,TRBJ2-2,TRBD2,18,TGTGCCAGTAGTATCGGTCTCCTAGCGGGAGCGGTCACCGGGGAGCTGTTTTTT,CASSIGLLAGAVTGELFF
once,TRBV7-9,TRBJ2-5,TRBD1,15,TGTGCCAGCAGCTCCGGGGACAGGCTGGAAGAGACCCAGTACTTC,CASSSGDRLEETQYF
few,TRBV28,TRBJ1-5,.,14,TGTGCCAGCAGCAACGAAGGATATGAGTGGCCCCAGCATTTT,CASSNEGYEWPQHF
few,TRBV5-5,TRBJ2-3,.,13,TGTGCCAGCAGCTTTCAGAGGGCTGATACGCAGTATTTT,CASSFQRADTQYF
.,TRBV7-2,TRBJ1-2,TRBD1,19,TGTGCCAGCAGCTTAAACGCTATGAGGGGTATGGGACAGCTGTATGGCTACACCTTC,CASSLNAMRGMGQLYGYTF
.,TRBV4-3,TRBJ1-1,.,13,TGCGCCAGCAGCCGGGGAGAGGGCACTGAAGCTTTCTTT,CASSRGEGTEAFF
.,TRBV20-1,TRBJ2-1,TRBD2,18,TGCAGTGCTCCACTGACTAGCGGGAGGGTTGGGGGGTATAATGAGCAGTTCTTC,CSAPLTSGRVGGYNEQFF
.,TRBV12-3/TRBV12-4,TRBJ2-7,TRBD1,15,TGTGTCAGCAGCGTGGGGACAGGGATTCGCTACGAGCAGTACTTC,CVSSVGTGIRYEQYF